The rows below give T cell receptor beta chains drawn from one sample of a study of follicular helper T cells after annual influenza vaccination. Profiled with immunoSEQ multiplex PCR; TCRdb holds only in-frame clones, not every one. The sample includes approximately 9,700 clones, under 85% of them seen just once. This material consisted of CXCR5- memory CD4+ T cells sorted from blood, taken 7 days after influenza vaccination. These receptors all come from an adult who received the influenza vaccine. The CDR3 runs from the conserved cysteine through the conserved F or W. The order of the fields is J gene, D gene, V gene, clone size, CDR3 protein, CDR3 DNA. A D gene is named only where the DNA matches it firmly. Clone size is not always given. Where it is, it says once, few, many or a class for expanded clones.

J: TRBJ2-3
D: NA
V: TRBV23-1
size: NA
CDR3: CASSHYPGGFYTDTQYF
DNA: TGCGCCAGCAGTCATTACCCCGGGGGATTCTATACAGATACGCAGTATTTT

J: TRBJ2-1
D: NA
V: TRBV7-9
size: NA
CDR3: CASSPRGTSYNEQFF
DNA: TGTGCCAGCAGCCCTAGGGGGACCTCCTACAATGAGCAGTTCTTC

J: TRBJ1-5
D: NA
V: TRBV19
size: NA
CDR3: CASSEQGSGNQPQHF
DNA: TGTGCCAGTAGTGAACAGGGTTCCGGCAATCAGCCCCAGCATTTT

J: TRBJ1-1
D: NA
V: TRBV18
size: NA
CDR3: CASSHNTLSGAEAFF
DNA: TGTGCCAGCTCTCACAATACCCTCTCGGGCGCTGAAGCTTTCTTT

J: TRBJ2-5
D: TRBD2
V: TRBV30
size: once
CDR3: CAWSRWSGGDGTQYF
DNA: TGTGCCTGGAGTCGGTGGAGCGGGGGGGATGGGACCCAGTACTTC

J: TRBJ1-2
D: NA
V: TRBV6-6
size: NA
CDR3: CASSRQQGYGYTF
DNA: TGTGCCAGCAGCCGACAGCAGGGCTATGGCTACACCTTC

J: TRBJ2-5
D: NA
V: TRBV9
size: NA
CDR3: CASSVRGGTQETQYF
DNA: TGTGCCAGCAGCGTAAGAGGGGGAACCCAAGAGACCCAGTACTTC

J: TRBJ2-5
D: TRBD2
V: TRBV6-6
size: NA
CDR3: CASSLTSGRAGETQYF
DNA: TGTGCCAGCAGTTTGACTAGCGGGAGGGCAGGGGAGACCCAGTACTTC

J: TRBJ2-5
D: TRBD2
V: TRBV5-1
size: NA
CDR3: CASSQNPGLAKETQYF
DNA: TGCGCCAGCAGCCAAAACCCCGGACTAGCTAAAGAGACCCAGTACTTC

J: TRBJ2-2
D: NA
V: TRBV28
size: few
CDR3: CASSLNDRYTGELFF
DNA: TGTGCCAGCAGTTTGAACGATAGGTACACCGGGGAGCTGTTTTTT

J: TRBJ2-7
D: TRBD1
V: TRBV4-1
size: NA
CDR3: CASSLTRGGQTYEQYF
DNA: TGCGCCAGCAGCCTAACTCGAGGGGGACAGACCTACGAGCAGTACTTC

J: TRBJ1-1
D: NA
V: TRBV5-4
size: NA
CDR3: CASSPGPLKTEAFF
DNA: TGTGCCAGCAGCCCGGGACCCCTGAAGACTGAAGCTTTCTTT